These 25 T cell receptor beta chains were sequenced from one sample in a study of T cell responses to AZD1222 COVID-19 vaccine (dated by TCRdb to the early 2020s). Interpreted using the paper, the time point label stands for: baseline before first vaccination. The protocol used for the library was the immunoSEQ multiplex PCR assay. In TCRdb, the immuneACCESS table is reduced to in-frame sequences with V and J assigned. These tables do not hold every clone; where another copy was compared, an unresolved V gene accounts for under half, and the others remain unexplained. A total of just over 60,000 clones appear in this sample, roughly 70% of them only once. Of the sample, roughly an eighth is held by the ten largest clones. The sample here was peripheral blood, taken on day 0 of AZD1222 vaccination. Receptors originate from an adult in good health.

This chain joins TRBV9 and TRBJ2-2, with 7 bases that match TRBD1. The junction had 3 bases not matched to a gene; V was cut back by 5 bases and J by 2 bases. Germline V CDR1 and CDR2: SGDLS, YYNGEE. CDR3 length equals 14 residues. CDR3 coding DNA: TGTGCCAGCAGGACAGGGCGAAACACCGGGGAGCTGTTTTTT. Protein sequence: CASRTGRNTGELFF.

Written as DNA, the CDR3 is TGCAGTGCTAGTGGGGGGGCGCGGAATGGCTACACCTTC. Its protein product is CSASGGARNGYTF. V usage is TRBV20-1 and J usage is TRBJ1-2; D may be TRBD1 (6 bases). V lost 3 bases, J lost 6 bases, and 14 bases lay in between. CDR1 is DFQATT, CDR2 SNEGSKA, per germline (reference sequence). The CDR3 has 13 amino acids.

The chain is built from TRBV24-1 and TRBJ2-3; D might be TRBD2 (7 bases). In germline, CDR1 is KGHDR, CDR2 SFDVKD. The CDR3 sequence is 12 residues long. The ends were cut back, 4 bases at V and 9 bases at J, with 10 bases in the middle. DNA for the CDR3: TGTGCCACCAGTGAGGGGGGGCGGACGCAGTATTTT. Residues: CATSEGGRTQYF.

V gene TRBV7-2 combines with J gene TRBJ1-2; TRBD1 might be the D (5 bases). Germline V gene data show CDR1 as SGHTA and CDR2 as FQGNSA. CDR3 length: 14 amino acids. V was cut by 4 bases and J by 7 bases, with 16 bases left in between. DNA for the CDR3: TGTGCCAGCAGCTCCCAGGGTCTATGGGGTGGCTACACCTTC. Its protein is CASSSQGLWGGYTF.

The CDR3: CASSGGPWETQYF. In nucleotides, the CDR3 is TGTGCCAGCAGCGGAGGACCCTGGGAGACCCAGTACTTC. The gene calls are TRBV9 and TRBJ2-5; D unresolved. The V and J ends lost 3 bases and 5 bases respectively, with 11 bases between them. The CDR3 extends over 13 amino acids. Per germline, CDR1 SGDLS and CDR2 YYNGEE.

This clone was seen a handful of times. The chain couples TRBV28 to TRBJ1-1; D is possibly TRBD1 (5 bases). This CDR3 has 14 amino acids. Germline lookup yields CDR1 MDHEN and CDR2 SYDVKM. V was pared by 6 bases and J by 0 bases, with 11 bases between. The CDR3 is CASSPWTLNTEAFF. The CDR3 DNA sequence: TGTGCCAGCAGCCCGTGGACATTGAACACTGAAGCTTTCTTT.

The chain uses TRBV28 and TRBJ1-5; D might be TRBD1 (5 bases). V was trimmed by 6 bases and J by 1 base, leaving 16 bases between them. The CDR3 totals 16 residues. Germline V gives CDR1 MDHEN, CDR2 SYDVKM. The CDR3 loop is CASRGPEILSNQPQHF. The CDR3, as DNA: TGTGCCAGCAGGGGGCCGGAAATCCTGAGCAATCAGCCCCAGCATTTT.

The chain couples TRBV30 to TRBJ2-7; D unclear. V dropped 4 bases and J dropped 3 bases, with 13 bases sitting between them. Germline CDR1 reads GTSNPN; CDR2 reads SVGIG (reference sequence). This CDR3 has 13 amino acids. CDR3 protein: CAWNVSAVYEQYF. For the CDR3, the DNA is TGTGCCTGGAATGTATCGGCAGTCTACGAGCAGTACTTC.

The chain employs TRBV7-2 and TRBJ1-5; D is unclear. The CDR3 contains 12 residues. Germline V gene data show CDR1 as SGHTA and CDR2 as FQGNSA. Trimming cost V 8 bases and J 7 bases, with 12 bases left between them. The CDR3 coding sequence is TGTGCCAGCTCGATAAAGGGCCAGCCCCAGCATTTT. It codes for CASSIKGQPQHF.

The chain couples TRBV9 to TRBJ2-3, with unresolved D. Germline V CDR1 and CDR2: SGDLS, YYNGEE. The CDR3 is 14 amino acids. V was clipped by 0 bases and J by 4 bases, with 9 bases between them. This CDR3 is CASSVGLGSDTQYF. The CDR3 coding sequence is TGTGCCAGCAGCGTAGGGCTGGGGTCAGATACGCAGTATTTT. The whole variable domain, filled in from reference TRBV9 and TRBJ2-3, reads DSGVTQTPKHLITATGQRVTLRCSPRSGDLSVYWYQQSLDQGLQFLIQYYNGEERAKGNILERFSAQQFPDLHSELNLSSLELGDSALYFCASSVGLGSDTQYFGPGTRLTVL.

The chain has TRBV10-1 and TRBJ2-7; D is ambiguous. Trimming stripped 6 bases from V and 2 bases from J, with 14 bases between. The CDR3 length is 14 residues. Per germline, CDR1 WNHNN and CDR2 SYGVQD (reference sequence). CDR3: CASSYPASTYEQYF. DNA of the CDR3: TGCGCCAGCAGCTACCCAGCCTCAACCTACGAGCAGTACTTC.

This rearrangement joins TRBV7-2 to TRBJ1-1; D is unresolved. The CDR3 is 13 amino acids. V was pared by 6 bases and J by 1 base, with 9 bases between. CDR1 and CDR2 from the germline V gene are SGHTA and FQGNSA. CDR3 DNA sequence: TGTGCCAGCAGTTCGACACCGAACACTGAAGCTTTCTTT. Translated: CASSSTPNTEAFF.

This chain links TRBV19 with TRBJ2-1; D uncertain. V lost 11 bases and J lost 4, with 15 bases in between. The CDR3 totals 13 residues. The germline V gene has CDR1 LNHDA and CDR2 SQIVND (reference sequence). DNA for the CDR3: TGTGCCGCAGCGATGGGCCTTTACAATGAGCAGTTCTTC. It encodes CAAAMGLYNEQFF.

This chain joins TRBV11-2 and TRBJ2-7; D not resolved. The V end lost 0 bases, the J end lost 6 bases, and 6 bases lay between the germline ends. CDR1 and CDR2 from the germline V gene are SGHAT and FQNNGV. CDR3 size: 12 residues. CDR3 protein: CASSLDNSEQYF. In nucleotides, the CDR3 is TGTGCCAGCAGCTTAGATAATAGCGAGCAGTACTTC.

The V and J genes are TRBV3-1 (or the pseudogene TRBV3-2) and TRBJ1-2; a possible D gene is TRBD1 (5 bases). V lost 3 bases and J 3 bases, leaving 11 bases between the germline ends. This CDR3 region has 14 residues. Germline CDR1 LGHDT, CDR2 YNNKEL (reference sequence). The CDR3 sequence: CASSQGGWDYGYTF. The CDR3 nucleotides are TGTGCCAGCAGCCAGGGGGGGTGGGACTATGGCTACACCTTC.

A single count supports this clone. The chain is built from TRBV19 and TRBJ1-5, with a possible D match to TRBD1 (6 bases). V was clipped by 7 bases and J by 4 bases, with 14 bases between them. This CDR3 region has 14 residues. Germline V gene sequence: CDR1 LNHDA, CDR2 SQIVND (reference sequence). CDR3 in DNA: TGTGCCAGTACCCCCACAGGGAAGAATCAGCCCCAGCATTTT. It translates to CASTPTGKNQPQHF. The entire variable domain, with the rest obtained from reference TRBV19 and TRBJ1-5, is as follows: DGGITQSPKYLFRKEGQNVTLSCEQNLNHDAMYWYRQDPGQGLRLIYYSQIVNDFQKGDIAEGYSVSREKKESFPLTVTSAQKNPTAFYLCASTPTGKNQPQHFGDGTRLSIL.

V is TRBV4-3 and J is TRBJ1-2; possible D gene TRBD1, 5 bases. Germline CDR1 is LGHNA and CDR2 is YSLEER. Trimming left V 0 bases short and J 5 bases short, with 16 bases between. The CDR3 length is 16 residues. CDR3 in amino acids: CASSQDLNGGWYGYTF. The CDR3 DNA sequence: TGCGCCAGCAGCCAAGATCTGAATGGGGGGTGGTATGGCTACACCTTC.

The chain employs TRBV12-3 or TRBV12-4 and TRBJ2-7, with 7 bases identical to TRBD1. V shed 6 bases and J 5 bases; nucleotides not matched to a gene: 7. The CDR3 sequence is 13 residues long. As DNA, the CDR3 is TGTGCCAGCAGGCCAGGGGGTTCCCACGAGCAGTACTTC. Translating gives CASRPGGSHEQYF.

The rearrangement joins TRBV27 to TRBJ1-1; D not resolved. Germline CDR1 is MNHEY and CDR2 is SMNVEV (reference sequence). CDR3 length equals 17 residues. Between the trimmed V and J ends, which lost 5 bases and 0 bases, there was a span of 19 bases. The CDR3 here is CASSPDGWGKMNTEAFF. In DNA form, the CDR3 reads TGTGCCAGCAGTCCCGATGGGTGGGGAAAGATGAACACTGAAGCTTTCTTT.

A few counts support this clone. The V call is TRBV6-2 or TRBV6-3, the J call TRBJ2-1, with 11 nucleotides matching TRBD1. The CDR3 is 18 residues long. V gave up 2 bases and J gave up 5 bases; unmatched junction bases: 11. Looked up from germline, CDR1 is MNHEY and CDR2 is SVGEGT. The CDR3 nucleotides are TGTGCCAGCAGTTACACCGGGACAGGGGGATGGGGAGACAATGAGCAGTTCTTC. As protein: CASSYTGTGGWGDNEQFF.

The V and J genes are TRBV5-1 and TRBJ1-2; D unresolved. The V gene lost 3 bases and the J gene lost 7 bases, with 13 bases spanning the gap. CDR3 length: 13 residues. CDR1 is SGHRS, CDR2 YFSETQ, per germline. For the CDR3, the DNA is TGCGCCAGCAGCTCAACGGACCGGGGTGGCTACACCTTC. Amino acids: CASSSTDRGGYTF.

DNA for the CDR3: TGTGCCAGCAGCTTGGGACAGGGTCACTATGGCTACACCTTC. It is translated as CASSLGQGHYGYTF. The gene calls are TRBV5-6 and TRBJ1-2; TRBD1 aligns across 7 bases. The germline CDR1 and CDR2 sequences are SGHDT and YYEEEE. This CDR3 has 14 residues. With V trimmed by 0 bases and J by 3 bases, 2 bases remained unmatched.

This clone was picked up one time. J is TRBJ2-1 and V is TRBV5-1, with D unclear. The CDR3 contains 14 residues. Trimming pared 4 bases from V and 8 bases from J, leaving 16 bases between. Germline CDR1 and CDR2: SGHRS and YFSETQ. CDR3 coding DNA: TGCGCCAGCAGCCCCTTGGGCGTCCGTGATGAGCAGTTCTTC. Amino acids: CASSPLGVRDEQFF.

The V and J genes are TRBV18 and TRBJ1-3; possible D gene TRBD1, 5 bases. CDR3 size: 14 residues. Trimming left V 1 base short and J 2 bases short, with 6 bases between. Germline CDR1 reads KGHSH; CDR2 reads LQKENI. The CDR3 sequence: CASSPQGPGNTIYF. The CDR3 DNA reads as TGTGCCAGCTCACCACAGGGGCCTGGAAACACCATATATTTT.

This clone was observed a few times. V gene TRBV9 combines with J gene TRBJ2-1, with no clear D. Germline V lookup: CDR1 SGDLS, CDR2 YYNGEE. This CDR3 region has 14 residues. V dropped 0 bases and J dropped 3 bases, with 7 bases sitting between them. CDR3: CASSVATGYNEQFF. The CDR3 coding sequence is TGTGCCAGCAGCGTAGCTACGGGCTACAATGAGCAGTTCTTC.